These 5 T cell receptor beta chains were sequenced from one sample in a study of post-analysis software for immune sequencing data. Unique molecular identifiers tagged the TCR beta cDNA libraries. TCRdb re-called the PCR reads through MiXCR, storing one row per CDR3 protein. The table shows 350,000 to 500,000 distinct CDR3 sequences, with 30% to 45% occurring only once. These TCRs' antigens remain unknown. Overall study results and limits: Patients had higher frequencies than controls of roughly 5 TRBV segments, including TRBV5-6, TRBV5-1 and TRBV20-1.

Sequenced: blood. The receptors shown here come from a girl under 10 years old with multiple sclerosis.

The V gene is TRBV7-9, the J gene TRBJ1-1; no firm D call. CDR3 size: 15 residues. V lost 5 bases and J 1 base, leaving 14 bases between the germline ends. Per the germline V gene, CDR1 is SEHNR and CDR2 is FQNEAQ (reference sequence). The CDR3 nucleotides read TGTGCCAGCAGCACCCGGGAAGGGTCGAACACTGAAGCTTTCTTT. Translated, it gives CASSTREGSNTEAFF.

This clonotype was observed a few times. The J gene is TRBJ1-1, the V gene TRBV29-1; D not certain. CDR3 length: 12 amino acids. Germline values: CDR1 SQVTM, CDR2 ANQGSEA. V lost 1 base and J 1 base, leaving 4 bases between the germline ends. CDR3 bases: TGCAGCGTTGAAGGAGGGAACACTGAAGCTTTCTTT. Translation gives CSVEGGNTEAFF.

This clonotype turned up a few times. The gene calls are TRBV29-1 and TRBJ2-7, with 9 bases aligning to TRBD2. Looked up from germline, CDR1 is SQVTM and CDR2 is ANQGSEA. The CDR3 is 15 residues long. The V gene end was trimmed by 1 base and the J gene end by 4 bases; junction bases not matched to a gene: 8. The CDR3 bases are TGCAGCGTTGAAGGGGGGGGACTAGCACCGTACGAGCAGTACTTC. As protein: CSVEGGGLAPYEQYF.

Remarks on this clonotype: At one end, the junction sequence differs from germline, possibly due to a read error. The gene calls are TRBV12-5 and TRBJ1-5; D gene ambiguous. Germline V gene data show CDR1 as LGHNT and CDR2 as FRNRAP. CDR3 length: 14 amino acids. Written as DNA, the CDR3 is TGTGCTAGTGGCCTAGGGTATGAGGGTCAGCCCCGGCATTTT. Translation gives CASGLGYEGQPRHF.

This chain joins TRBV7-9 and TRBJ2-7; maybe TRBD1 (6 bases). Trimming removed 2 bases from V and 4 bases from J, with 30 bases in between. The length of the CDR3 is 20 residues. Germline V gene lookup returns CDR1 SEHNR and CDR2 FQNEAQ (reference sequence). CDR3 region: CASSLSYGGSPKGHRYEQYF. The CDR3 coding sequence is TGTGCCAGCAGCTTATCGTACGGTGGTAGCCCCAAGGGACATAGGTACGAGCAGTACTTC. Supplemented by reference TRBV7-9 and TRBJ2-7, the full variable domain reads DTGVSQNPRHKITKRGQNVTFRCDPISEHNRLYWYRQTLGQGPEFLTYFQNEAQLEKSRLLSDRFSAERPKGSFSTLEIQRTEQGDSAMYLCASSLSYGGSPKGHRYEQYFGPGTRLTVT.